What follows are 7 T cell receptor beta chains derived from one specimen sequenced in a study of cytomegalovirus exposure and HLA in healthy donors. In the PCR, 60 Vbeta and 13 Jbeta primers were used. Generated by immunoSEQ multiplex PCR, the TCRdb table keeps only in-frame clones and is missing some. The repertoire has some 150,000 clones, 76% of them found once; the top ten carry 0.75% to 0.8%. The specimen sequenced was PBMCs. Source of these receptors: a female donor in good health and CMV-seronegative.

V usage is TRBV4-2 and J usage is TRBJ1-2; D is perhaps TRBD1 (6 bases). V was cut by 2 bases and J by 9 bases, with 13 bases left in between. The CDR3 is 13 amino acids. Germline CDR1 LGHNA, CDR2 YNFKEQ. This chain's CDR3 is CASSQQPRDSYTF. The DNA for the CDR3 is TGTGCCAGCAGCCAACAGCCCAGGGACAGCTACACCTTC.

This sequence joins TRBV4-2 and TRBJ2-5, with TRBD2 matching 7 bases. The CDR3 has 16 amino acids. Germline trimming cut 6 bases from V and 4 bases from J; bases unmatched to any gene: 14. Germline CDR1 LGHNA, CDR2 YNFKEQ. The DNA for the CDR3 is TGTGCCAGCAGTCGAATCGTAGTGGGAGGGCCAGAGACCCAGTACTTC. Translated, it gives CASSRIVVGGPETQYF.

The chain couples TRBV30 to TRBJ2-7, with 7 bases lining up with TRBD1. In germline, CDR1 is GTSNPN, CDR2 SVGIG (reference sequence). Trimming cost V 4 bases and J 3 bases; bases outside gene matches: 6. The CDR3 totals 13 residues. The CDR3: CAWKAGGIYEQYF. CDR3 DNA: TGTGCCTGGAAGGCAGGGGGAATCTACGAGCAGTACTTC.

On this clone itself: Mismatch with germline at one junction end may stem from a read error. The chain uses TRBV7-6 and TRBJ2-6, with D possibly being TRBD1 (5 bases). CDR3 length: 17 amino acids. Per germline, CDR1 SGHVS and CDR2 FNYEAQ. CDR3: CASSLEPESSGANGLTF. CDR3 sequence (DNA): TGTGCCAGCAGCTTAGAGCCTGAGAGCTCTGGGGCCAACGGCCTGACTTTC.

The chain couples TRBV28 to TRBJ2-7, with TRBD1 identical over 8 bases. In germline, CDR1 is MDHEN, CDR2 SYDVKM. The CDR3 has 12 amino acids. With V trimmed by 10 bases and J by 5 bases, 7 bases remained unmatched. CDR3 residues: CATGGAVDEQYF. CDR3 sequence (DNA): TGTGCCACAGGGGGCGCGGTCGACGAGCAGTACTTC.

This clone occurred a few times. The CDR3 loop reads CASSSGTGGQPQHF. CDR3 nucleotide sequence: TGCGCCAGCAGCTCCGGGACAGGGGGTCAGCCCCAGCATTTT. The chain uses TRBV5-1 and TRBJ1-5; 11 positions match TRBD1. V trimming: 3 bases; J trimming: 6 bases; junction bases outside the gene matches: 2. CDR3 length: 14 amino acids. The germline CDR1 and CDR2 sequences are SGHRS and YFSETQ. The full variable domain, its missing parts supplied by reference TRBV5-1 and TRBJ1-5, is KAGVTQTPRYLIKTRGQQVTLSCSPISGHRSVSWYQQTPGQGLQFLFEYFSETQRNKGNFPGRFSGRQFSNSRSEMNVSTLELGDSALYLCASSSGTGGQPQHFGDGTRLSIL.

The V gene is TRBV7-8, the J gene TRBJ2-7; tentatively, D is TRBD1 (5 bases). V was trimmed by 3 bases and J by 3 bases, leaving 12 bases between them. The germline V gene has CDR1 SGHVS and CDR2 FQNEAQ. The CDR3 sequence is 14 residues long. The CDR3, as DNA: TGTGCCAGCAGCTTGAGCAGGGCGCTCTACGAGCAGTACTTC. Translation: CASSLSRALYEQYF. The whole variable domain, filled in from reference TRBV7-8 and TRBJ2-7, reads GAGVSQSPRYKVAKRGQDVALRCDPISGHVSLFWYQQALGQGPEFLTYFQNEAQLDKSGLPSDRFFAERPEGSVSTLKIQRTQQEDSAVYLCASSLSRALYEQYFGPGTRLTVT.